This is a list of T cell receptor beta chains from one sample in a study of identical twins. MiXCR, applied by TCRdb to the 5' RACE reads, yields one record per CDR3 protein. The table records 1.5 million to 2 million distinct CDR3 sequences, under 35% of them present only once. Sequencing was performed on cord blood. The receptors were sampled from a newborn girl in good health. Both conserved end residues are part of each CDR3. The D gene is left open where the match is weak. Clone size is not always given. Where it is, it says once, few, many or a class for expanded clones.

J | length | D | size | V | DNA | CDR3
TRBJ1-1 | 16 | . | few | TRBV4-1 | TGCGCCAGCAGCCAAAGAGGAGACAGGCCCAACACTGAAGCTTTCTTT | CASSQRGDRPNTEAFF
TRBJ2-7 | 13 | . | . | TRBV6-6 | TGTGCCAGTAGCAGGGGAAGGCCCTACGAGCAGTACTTC | CASSRGRPYEQYF
TRBJ2-4 | 15 | . | . | TRBV12-3/TRBV12-4 | TGTGCCAGCAGCAAATCTGGAGGCGACAAAAACATTCAGTACTTC | CASSKSGGDKNIQYF
TRBJ2-3 | 16 | TRBD2 | . | TRBV7-2 | TGTGCCAGCAGCCCGCCCCAGCGGGGGGGCACAGATACGCAGTATTTT | CASSPPQRGGTDTQYF
TRBJ2-3 | 19 | TRBD1 | . | TRBV5-1 | TGCGCCAGCAGCCCCATCCGCCCTAGACAGGGGGCAAACCCAGATACGCAGTATTTT | CASSPIRPRQGANPDTQYF
TRBJ2-7 | 15 | . | . | TRBV25-1 | TGTGCCAGCAGTGGAGTGTCCGGGACAACCTACGAGCAGTACTTC | CASSGVSGTTYEQYF
TRBJ1-1 | 13 | TRBD1 | few | TRBV27 | TGTGCCAGCAGTTTCCCGGACAGGTATGAAGCTTTCTTT | CASSFPDRYEAFF
TRBJ2-7 | 13 | TRBD1 | . | TRBV20-1 | TGCAGTGTCAGGGGGTTGGGAACCTACGAGCAGTACTTC | CSVRGLGTYEQYF
TRBJ1-6 | 17 | TRBD1 | . | TRBV4-2 | TGTGCCAGCAGCCAAGGACTCATACAGGGGGCGATTTCACCCCTCCACTTT | CASSQGLIQGAISPLHF
TRBJ1-2 | 14 | . | . | TRBV25-1 | TGTGCCAGCAGGGAGGCAGGGAGTGTGGATGGCTACACCTTC | CASREAGSVDGYTF
TRBJ2-1 | 10 | TRBD1 | few | TRBV28 | TGTGCCAGCAGATCGGACAGGAGGTTCTTC | CASRSDRRFF
TRBJ2-1 | 15 | . | few | TRBV6-6 | TGTGCCAGCAGTAAGCCGACTAGCTCCTACAATGAGCAGTTCTTC | CASSKPTSSYNEQFF
TRBJ2-4 | 15 | . | few | TRBV2 | TGTGCCAGCAGTGGGCTAGCGCAAGCCAAAAACATTCAGTACTTC | CASSGLAQAKNIQYF
TRBJ2-1 | 16 | . | . | TRBV7-9 | TGTGCCAGCAGCTTTCGGAGGGGGGAAAGAGACAATGAGCAGTTCTTC | CASSFRRGERDNEQFF
TRBJ2-3 | 14 | TRBD2 | . | TRBV24-1 | TGTGCCGCCAGTGATTTGTGGGGAGGGGATACGCAGTATTTT | CAASDLWGGDTQYF
TRBJ2-3 | 16 | TRBD2 | few | TRBV4-2 | TGTGCCAGCAGCCAAGAGGTGGGCGGGAGGGGAAATACGCAGTATTTT | CASSQEVGGRGNTQYF
TRBJ2-3 | 18 | TRBD1 | few | TRBV20-1 | TGCAGTGCTAGAGCCACCCCCGGGACAGGACATAACACAGATACGCAGTATTTT | CSARATPGTGHNTDTQYF
TRBJ2-7 | 15 | . | few | TRBV7-9 | TGTGCCAGCAGCACCCACAGGGCTTTGGGGGACGAGCAGTACTTC | CASSTHRALGDEQYF
TRBJ1-1 | 13 | . | . | TRBV19 | TGTGCCAGTAGTATTCGGGCGAACACTGAAGCTTTCTTT | CASSIRANTEAFF
TRBJ1-2 | 17 | . | . | TRBV6-6 | TGTGCCAGCAGTTCCCAACAGGGTCTCCTTGCTAACTATGGCTACACCTTC | CASSSQQGLLANYGYTF
TRBJ1-1 | 14 | . | . | TRBV3-1 | TGTGCCAGCAGCCAAGATTGGGACTACACTGAAGCTTTCTTT | CASSQDWDYTEAFF
TRBJ2-1 | 15 | . | . | TRBV4-2 | TGTGCCAGCAGCCAAGATCACAGGGATTACAATGAGCAGTTCTTC | CASSQDHRDYNEQFF
TRBJ1-1 | 13 | TRBD1 | . | TRBV30 | TGTGCCTGGAGGAAGACAGGGCGCACTGAAGCTTTCTTT | CAWRKTGRTEAFF
TRBJ2-7 | 13 | TRBD2 | few | TRBV20-1 | TGCAGTGCTAGCAGCGGGGCTTACAATGAGCAGTACTTC | CSASSGAYNEQYF
TRBJ2-2 | 17 | TRBD2 | . | TRBV7-2 | TGTGCCAGCAGCTTAACACGACTAGCGGGGGGGCACGGGGAGCTGTTTTTT | CASSLTRLAGGHGELFF
TRBJ2-3 | 16 | TRBD2 | . | TRBV10-2 | TGCGCCAGCAGTGATGGAGAACGGGGGGGCACAGATACGCAGTATTTT | CASSDGERGGTDTQYF
TRBJ2-2 | 15 | TRBD2 | . | TRBV4-3 | TGCGCCAGCAGCCCTAGCGGGGGGCACACCGGGGAGCTGTTTTTT | CASSPSGGHTGELFF
TRBJ1-5 | 14 | . | many | TRBV2 | TGTGCCAGCAGGGGGCCTTATAGCAATCAGCCCCAGCATTTT | CASRGPYSNQPQHF
TRBJ2-7 | 16 | . | few | TRBV28 | TGTGCCAGCAGTTTCCTCGCCAGGGACTTTACCTACGAGCAGTACTTC | CASSFLARDFTYEQYF
TRBJ1-5 | 16 | TRBD1 | . | TRBV29-1 | TGCAGCGCTCTTAACCGGCGGACAGGCCCAAATCAGCCCCAGCATTTT | CSALNRRTGPNQPQHF
TRBJ2-6 | 17 | TRBD1 | few | TRBV29-1 | TGCAGCGCCAGAGGTAGGGACAGGTCTTCTGGGGCCAACGTCCTGACTTTC | CSARGRDRSSGANVLTF
TRBJ1-1 | 13 | . | . | TRBV11-2 | TGTGCCGGCAGCTTACGCCCGGAGGGAAGGACTTTCTTT | CAGSLRPEGRTFF
TRBJ1-4 | 13 | TRBD1 | many | TRBV29-1 | TGCAGCGTTGGGGACAGGCGTAATGAAAAACTGTTTTTT | CSVGDRRNEKLFF
TRBJ2-1 | 15 | TRBD2 | few | TRBV14 | TGTGCCAGCAGTTCTTGGACTAGCGGGAACGGTGAGCAGTTCTTC | CASSSWTSGNGEQFF
TRBJ2-1 | 14 | . | few | TRBV20-1 | TGCAGTGCTATCCGAGGGCCCGCATACAATGAGCAGTTCTTC | CSAIRGPAYNEQFF